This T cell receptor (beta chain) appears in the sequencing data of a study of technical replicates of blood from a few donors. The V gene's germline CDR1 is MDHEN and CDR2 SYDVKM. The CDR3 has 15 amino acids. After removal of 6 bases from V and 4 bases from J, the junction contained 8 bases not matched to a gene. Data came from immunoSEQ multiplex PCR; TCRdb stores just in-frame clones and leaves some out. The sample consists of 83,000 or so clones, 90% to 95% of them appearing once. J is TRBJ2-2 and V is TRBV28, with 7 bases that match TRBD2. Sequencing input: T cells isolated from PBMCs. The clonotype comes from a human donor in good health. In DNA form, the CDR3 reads TGTGCCAGCAGGGAGGGAGGGCGTTTCACCGGGGAGCTGTTTTTT. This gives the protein CASREGGRFTGELFF.